This T cell receptor (beta chain) was retrieved from a study of circulating CD8 cells and anti-PD-1 response in melanoma. On the study more broadly: Of some 13 patients, seven got anti-PD-1 first and six had prior therapy.

Relative to its sample, this clonotype is large (0.1 to 1%). Live CD3+CD8+TCRalphabeta+ cells were sorted into four subsets by PD-1 and/or TIGIT. TCR libraries were prepared from approximately 15 ng of total RNA with the QIAseq Immune Repertoire TCR panel. Each CDR3 protein is one row after TCRdb ran MiXCR on the reads. The sample has 310 or so distinct CDR3 sequences; about 10% are singletons. This CDR3 has 14 residues. Trimming at V came to 7 bases and at J to 7 bases, leaving 10 bases not matched to a gene. The germline gives CDR1 DFQATT, CDR2 SNEGSKA (reference sequence). The chain is built from TRBV20-1 and TRBJ2-1, with TRBD2 identical over 10 bases. The clonotype comes from a human donor with melanoma. The input for sequencing was CD8+ T cells from PBMCs, taken at baseline or after one month of anti-PD-1 therapy (not recorded which). CDR3 DNA sequence: TGCAGTGTGCCTGAAGCGGGAGGGGGTAATGAGCAGTTCTTC. It specifies CSVPEAGGGNEQFF.